The 8 T cell receptor beta chains reported below all come from one sample, sequenced in a study of identical twins listed by TCRdb under 2016. Library generation was performed with 5' RACE. Sequencer: Illumina HiSeq 2000. TCRdb redid the processing of the public reads, applying fastp at Q25 and MiXCR, and retained in-frame beta chains. A single entry per CDR3 protein holds the most common genes and DNA from its merged rows. A total of roughly 1,500,000 distinct CDR3 sequences appear in this sample, roughly 35% of them only once. Around 0.25% of the sample lies in the top ten. The specimen was cord blood. The receptor set was obtained from a newborn girl in good health.

Concerning this clonotype: A much larger clone differs from this one at a single base, so this may be a read error. The chain links TRBV29-1 to TRBJ2-1; D may correspond to TRBD1 or TRBD2 (5 bases each). Looked up from germline, CDR1 is SQVTM and CDR2 is ANQGSEA. The CDR3 has 13 amino acids. The CDR3 sequence is CNVSTEGYNEQFF. CDR3 DNA sequence: TGCAACGTTTCGACAGAGGGGTACAATGAGCAGTTCTTC.

This clonotype was counted only a few times. The chain employs TRBV20-1 and TRBJ2-1; 13 bases fit TRBD2. Germline CDR1 is DFQATT and CDR2 is SNEGSKA (reference sequence). After removal of 1 base from V and 5 bases from J, the junction contained 5 bases not matched to a gene. This CDR3 comprises 16 residues. This chain's CDR3 is CSARVGLAGRDNEQFF. CDR3 sequence (DNA): TGCAGTGCTAGAGTGGGACTAGCGGGAAGGGACAATGAGCAGTTCTTC.

The rearrangement uses TRBV29-1 and TRBJ1-2; possibly TRBD1 for D (5 bases). The CDR3 covers 13 residues. Germline values: CDR1 SQVTM, CDR2 ANQGSEA. The germline V and J ends were trimmed by 3 bases and 2 bases, with 10 bases remaining between them. This chain's CDR3 is CSVEATENYGYTF. The CDR3 bases are TGCAGCGTTGAGGCGACAGAAAACTATGGCTACACCTTC.

This clonotype was observed a handful of times. V is TRBV4-1 and J is TRBJ1-1; 10 positions agree with TRBD1. The CDR3 extends over 16 amino acids. Germline V gene data show CDR1 as MGHRA and CDR2 as YSYEKL. V trimming: 5 bases; J trimming: 0 bases; junction bases outside the gene matches: 6. The CDR3 sequence: CASSLTGGRMNTEAFF. The CDR3 DNA follows: TGCGCCAGCAGCTTGACAGGGGGCAGAATGAACACTGAAGCTTTCTTT.

This rearrangement joins TRBV18 to TRBJ2-5, with D possibly TRBD2 on 6 matching bases. TRBJ2-7 explains the end of the DNA better; the J call may be wrong. CDR1 KGHSH and CDR2 LQKENI come from the germline V gene. The CDR3 extends over 15 amino acids. The CDR3 sequence is CASSLIAVAVHEQYF. The CDR3 DNA follows: TGTGCCAGCTCACTTATAGCGGTAGCGGTCCACGAGCAGTACTTC.

The rearrangement joins TRBV4-2 to TRBJ1-3; D uncertain. This CDR3 region has 14 residues. The ends were cut back, 0 bases at V and 7 bases at J, with 10 bases in the middle. Germline CDR1 is LGHNA and CDR2 is YNFKEQ. The CDR3 region is CASSQDPGRNTIYF. The DNA for the CDR3 is TGTGCCAGCAGCCAAGATCCGGGGAGGAACACCATATATTTT.

The genes are TRBV6-1 and TRBJ1-6; D is unresolved. This CDR3 has 15 residues. From germline, CDR1 is MNHNS and CDR2 SASEGT. The V gene lost 0 bases and the J gene lost 10 bases, with 13 bases spanning the gap. Here the CDR3 DNA reads TGTGCCAGCAGTGAAGCTAGGAGTTCGGGATCACCCCTCCACTTT. Amino acids: CASSEARSSGSPLHF.

A few counts support this clonotype. The chain has TRBV29-1 and TRBJ1-1, with D tentatively TRBD1 (5 bases). Germline V lookup: CDR1 SQVTM, CDR2 ANQGSEA. Trimming shortened V by 6 bases and J by 0 bases, and 8 bases separated the two germline ends. The CDR3 is 12 amino acids. DNA of the CDR3: TGCAGCGTAGGACATTTGAACACTGAAGCTTTCTTT. It codes for CSVGHLNTEAFF.